This is a list of T cell receptor beta chains from one sample in a study of blood T cell repertoires in COVID-19. Repertoires were generated with immunoSEQ multiplex PCR, while TCRdb's copy carries only in-frame clones and drops some. The table records more than 150,000 clones, roughly 90% of them present only once. The sequenced sample was PBMCs or T cells enriched from blood (not recorded which). Receptors were obtained from a woman aged 25 to 39 who had recovered from COVID-19. The CDR3 runs from the conserved cysteine through the conserved F or W. D genes are given only for firm matches. Some rows mark clone size as missing; the rest say once, few, many or name a class of expanded clone.

j_gene: TRBJ1-2; d_gene: TRBD1; v_gene: TRBV24-1; abundance: -; CDR3nt: TGTGCCACCAGTGATCCCAACAGGGGCGGTTATGGCTACACCTTC; CDR3aa: CATSDPNRGGYGYTF
j_gene: TRBJ2-5; d_gene: TRBD2; v_gene: TRBV19; abundance: -; CDR3nt: TGTGCCAGTAGTATAGCTAGCGGGGGGCAGCCTCAGTACTTC; CDR3aa: CASSIASGGQPQYF
j_gene: TRBJ2-4; d_gene: TRBD1; v_gene: TRBV6-5; abundance: once; CDR3nt: TGTGCCAGCAGATCACTGGACGACAGGGGGCGAGGGTACTTC; CDR3aa: CASRSLDDRGRGYF
j_gene: TRBJ1-1; d_gene: -; v_gene: TRBV15; abundance: -; CDR3nt: TGTGCCACCAGCGGAGGACAGATTAGGACTGAAGCTTTCTTT; CDR3aa: CATSGGQIRTEAFF
j_gene: TRBJ2-5; d_gene: TRBD2; v_gene: TRBV5-6; abundance: few; CDR3nt: TGTGCCAGCAGCTTGGTAACTAGCGGGGGGCTGTACCAAGAGACCCAGTACTTC; CDR3aa: CASSLVTSGGLYQETQYF
j_gene: TRBJ2-3; d_gene: TRBD2; v_gene: TRBV19; abundance: few; CDR3nt: TGTGCCAGTAGTATTCCCACTCCACTAGCGCAAAGTGGGCAGTATTTT; CDR3aa: CASSIPTPLAQSGQYF
j_gene: TRBJ1-6; d_gene: -; v_gene: TRBV5-1; abundance: -; CDR3nt: TGCGCCAGCAGCTTGGGGAACGGTATAGGGGCACCCCTCCACTTT; CDR3aa: CASSLGNGIGAPLHF
j_gene: TRBJ2-5; d_gene: TRBD2; v_gene: TRBV7-8; abundance: many; CDR3nt: TGTGCCAGCAGCTCTAGCGGGAGGGCAAGAGAGACCCAGTACTTC; CDR3aa: CASSSSGRARETQYF
j_gene: TRBJ2-3; d_gene: TRBD1; v_gene: TRBV13; abundance: -; CDR3nt: TGTGCCAGCAGCAACTTAGAAGGACAGGGCACAGATACGCAGTATTTT; CDR3aa: CASSNLEGQGTDTQYF
j_gene: TRBJ1-2; d_gene: -; v_gene: TRBV5-1; abundance: -; CDR3nt: TGCGCCAGCAGCTTGGGCGGAGGGGTAAATGGCTACACCTTC; CDR3aa: CASSLGGGVNGYTF
j_gene: TRBJ1-2; d_gene: -; v_gene: TRBV24-1; abundance: -; CDR3nt: TGTGCCACCAGTGATTTGTCGCAGCGAGGTGGCTACACCTTC; CDR3aa: CATSDLSQRGGYTF
j_gene: TRBJ1-2; d_gene: -; v_gene: TRBV6-5; abundance: -; CDR3nt: TGTGCCAGCAGTTCACAGTGGAATAACTATGGCTACACCTTC; CDR3aa: CASSSQWNNYGYTF
j_gene: TRBJ2-7; d_gene: TRBD2; v_gene: TRBV4-1; abundance: -; CDR3nt: TGCGCCAGCAGCCAAGATCTGGCTAGCGGATACTACGAGCAGTACTTC; CDR3aa: CASSQDLASGYYEQYF
j_gene: TRBJ1-1; d_gene: -; v_gene: TRBV12-3/TRBV12-4; abundance: -; CDR3nt: TGTGCCAGCAGTTTAGGTCAGGCAGAGGCTTTCTTT; CDR3aa: CASSLGQAEAFF
j_gene: TRBJ2-5; d_gene: TRBD2; v_gene: TRBV11-3; abundance: -; CDR3nt: TGTGCCAGCAGCCGCGGGGGACAAGAGACCCAGTACTTC; CDR3aa: CASSRGGQETQYF
j_gene: TRBJ2-7; d_gene: -; v_gene: TRBV5-4; abundance: -; CDR3nt: TGTGCCAGCAGCTTGGACAGGAGTTCCTACGAGCAGTACTTC; CDR3aa: CASSLDRSSYEQYF
j_gene: TRBJ2-7; d_gene: TRBD1; v_gene: TRBV27; abundance: -; CDR3nt: TGTGCCAGCAGTTACGGAAGACAGGGCCGCGAGCAGTACTTC; CDR3aa: CASSYGRQGREQYF
j_gene: TRBJ2-5; d_gene: -; v_gene: TRBV5-1; abundance: -; CDR3nt: TGCGCCAGCAGCTTGGGCGTCGAGAGAACAGCGGGAGAGACCCAGTACTTC; CDR3aa: CASSLGVERTAGETQYF
j_gene: TRBJ1-1; d_gene: -; v_gene: TRBV7-2; abundance: -; CDR3nt: TGTGCCAGCAGCTTTCGGGCGGGGAACACTGAAGCTTTCTTT; CDR3aa: CASSFRAGNTEAFF
j_gene: TRBJ1-5; d_gene: -; v_gene: TRBV7-2; abundance: few; CDR3nt: TGTGCCAGCAGCTTAGCGCGGGGGGATCAGCCCCAGCATTTT; CDR3aa: CASSLARGDQPQHF
j_gene: TRBJ1-1; d_gene: TRBD1; v_gene: TRBV29-1; abundance: -; CDR3nt: TGCAGCGTAATGACAGGGGGTAGCACTGAAGCTTTCTTT; CDR3aa: CSVMTGGSTEAFF
j_gene: TRBJ2-1; d_gene: TRBD2; v_gene: TRBV5-4; abundance: -; CDR3nt: TGTGCCAGCAGCTTGGACCAGCGGGAGTACGATGAGCAGTTCTTC; CDR3aa: CASSLDQREYDEQFF
j_gene: TRBJ2-7; d_gene: -; v_gene: TRBV28; abundance: -; CDR3nt: TGTGCCAGCAGTTCCATTGGACAGAGCTCCTACGAGCAGTACTTC; CDR3aa: CASSSIGQSSYEQYF
j_gene: TRBJ1-3; d_gene: TRBD1; v_gene: TRBV7-8; abundance: -; CDR3nt: TGTGCCAGCAGCTTAGTTGCGGGACAGGGGTCTTCTGGAAACACCATATATTTT; CDR3aa: CASSLVAGQGSSGNTIYF
j_gene: TRBJ1-2; d_gene: TRBD1; v_gene: TRBV5-1; abundance: few; CDR3nt: TGCGCCAGCAGCTTGGACAGGGGGCAAGATGGCTACACCTTC; CDR3aa: CASSLDRGQDGYTF
j_gene: TRBJ1-2; d_gene: -; v_gene: TRBV5-8; abundance: few; CDR3nt: TGTGCCAGCAGCTTGAGCGCAGGGAAAGGCTACACCTTC; CDR3aa: CASSLSAGKGYTF
j_gene: TRBJ2-3; d_gene: -; v_gene: TRBV19; abundance: -; CDR3nt: TGTGCCAGTAGTATAGATCAGGGGGGAGATACGCAGTATTTT; CDR3aa: CASSIDQGGDTQYF
j_gene: TRBJ1-4; d_gene: -; v_gene: TRBV7-9; abundance: few; CDR3nt: TGTGCCAGCAGCTTAGGGAACAGGGCGGGTGAAAAACTGTTTTTT; CDR3aa: CASSLGNRAGEKLFF
j_gene: TRBJ1-3; d_gene: TRBD1; v_gene: TRBV7-9; abundance: -; CDR3nt: TGTGCCAGCAGCCCAGGGACAGGGGCTGGAAACACCATATATTTT; CDR3aa: CASSPGTGAGNTIYF
j_gene: TRBJ2-1; d_gene: TRBD2; v_gene: TRBV18; abundance: -; CDR3nt: TGTGCCAGCCGGACTAGCGGGGACAATGAGCAGTTCTTC; CDR3aa: CASRTSGDNEQFF
j_gene: TRBJ1-2; d_gene: TRBD1; v_gene: TRBV5-8; abundance: -; CDR3nt: TGTGCCAGCACCGAAAGGGGGCCAGACTATGGCTACACCTTC; CDR3aa: CASTERGPDYGYTF
j_gene: TRBJ2-4; d_gene: -; v_gene: TRBV6-2/TRBV6-3; abundance: -; CDR3nt: TGTGCCAGCAGTTACGGCCAGACAGACAAAAACATTCAGTACTTC; CDR3aa: CASSYGQTDKNIQYF
j_gene: TRBJ1-2; d_gene: TRBD1; v_gene: TRBV19; abundance: -; CDR3nt: TGTGCCAGTAGTATGGGACAGGCCCTCTACACCTTC; CDR3aa: CASSMGQALYTF
j_gene: TRBJ1-1; d_gene: -; v_gene: TRBV15; abundance: -; CDR3nt: TGTGCCACCAGCAGAGACAGGGCGAAGTTT; CDR3aa: CATSRDRAKF
j_gene: TRBJ2-2; d_gene: -; v_gene: TRBV9; abundance: once; CDR3nt: TGTGCCAGCAGCGAGCAGGGCCGGAGTACCGGGGAGCTGTTTTTT; CDR3aa: CASSEQGRSTGELFF
j_gene: TRBJ1-2; d_gene: -; v_gene: TRBV7-9; abundance: few; CDR3nt: TGTGCCAGCAGCTTAGCCTTCCCTACTGGCTACACCTTC; CDR3aa: CASSLAFPTGYTF
j_gene: TRBJ1-5; d_gene: TRBD1; v_gene: TRBV30; abundance: -; CDR3nt: TGTGCCTGGAGTATAGGGACAGGGAGAAGAGGCAATCAGCCCCAGCATTTT; CDR3aa: CAWSIGTGRRGNQPQHF
j_gene: TRBJ2-5; d_gene: TRBD2; v_gene: TRBV9; abundance: -; CDR3nt: TGTGCCAGCAGCCCCCTGAGCGGGGCGCAAGAGACCCAGTACTTC; CDR3aa: CASSPLSGAQETQYF
j_gene: TRBJ2-5; d_gene: -; v_gene: TRBV3-1/TRBV3-2; abundance: -; CDR3nt: TGTGCCAGCAGCCGTTCTAGAGGGACATCTCAAGAGACCCAGTACTTC; CDR3aa: CASSRSRGTSQETQYF
j_gene: TRBJ2-7; d_gene: TRBD1; v_gene: TRBV5-6; abundance: -; CDR3nt: TGTGCCAGCAGCTTGGACAGGGGGATCACCTACGAGCAGTACTTC; CDR3aa: CASSLDRGITYEQYF
j_gene: TRBJ1-2; d_gene: -; v_gene: TRBV21-1; abundance: -; CDR3nt: TGTGCCAGCAGCAAAGTGGGGAACAGGGACGGCTACACCTTC; CDR3aa: CASSKVGNRDGYTF
j_gene: TRBJ2-1; d_gene: TRBD1; v_gene: TRBV30; abundance: -; CDR3nt: TGTGCCTGGAAACCGGGACAGGGAGAGGGATGGGGCTACAATGAGCAGTTCTTC; CDR3aa: CAWKPGQGEGWGYNEQFF
j_gene: TRBJ2-7; d_gene: -; v_gene: TRBV5-1; abundance: -; CDR3nt: TGCGCCAGCATGAAACTTGGCCTGGAGGACTACGAGCAGTACTTC; CDR3aa: CASMKLGLEDYEQYF
j_gene: TRBJ1-2; d_gene: -; v_gene: TRBV24-1; abundance: once; CDR3nt: TGTGCCACCAGTGATTCGGACCTTACTAGAGGCTACACCTTC; CDR3aa: CATSDSDLTRGYTF
j_gene: TRBJ1-2; d_gene: TRBD1; v_gene: TRBV25-1; abundance: once; CDR3nt: TGTGCCAGCAGTCCAGCCGGGACAGGGGTAGTTGGCTACACCTTC; CDR3aa: CASSPAGTGVVGYTF
j_gene: TRBJ2-5; d_gene: TRBD2; v_gene: TRBV19; abundance: -; CDR3nt: TGTGCCAGTAGTGACCAGGGAGGGGAGACCCAGTACTTC; CDR3aa: CASSDQGGETQYF
j_gene: TRBJ1-1; d_gene: -; v_gene: TRBV12-3/TRBV12-4; abundance: once; CDR3nt: TGTGCCAGCAGTCGCAGCGGGAACCGAGCTTTCTTT; CDR3aa: CASSRSGNRAFF
j_gene: TRBJ2-6; d_gene: TRBD2; v_gene: TRBV30; abundance: -; CDR3nt: TGTGCCTGGAGAATTTGGGAGGGTTCTGGGGCCAACGTCCTGACTTTC; CDR3aa: CAWRIWEGSGANVLTF
j_gene: TRBJ1-1; d_gene: -; v_gene: TRBV20-1; abundance: -; CDR3nt: TGCAGTGCTAGAGTGGGAGGCGAAGCTTTCTTT; CDR3aa: CSARVGGEAFF
j_gene: TRBJ2-1; d_gene: -; v_gene: TRBV5-1; abundance: -; CDR3nt: TGCGCCAGCCACCCCCAGAGCGGTTTCAATGAGCAGTTCTTC; CDR3aa: CASHPQSGFNEQFF
j_gene: TRBJ1-5; d_gene: TRBD1; v_gene: TRBV28; abundance: -; CDR3nt: TGTGCCAGCAGTTTCCTGGGGGACCGACGACAGGGGTTGAGCAATCAGCCCCAGCATTTT; CDR3aa: CASSFLGDRRQGLSNQPQHF
j_gene: TRBJ2-1; d_gene: -; v_gene: TRBV21-1; abundance: -; CDR3nt: TGTGCCAGCACCGTACGGGATGATGAGCAGTTCTTC; CDR3aa: CASTVRDDEQFF
j_gene: TRBJ1-4; d_gene: TRBD1; v_gene: TRBV18; abundance: -; CDR3nt: TGTGCCAGCTCACCATTTACAGGGGGCGAAGGGGAAAAACTGTTTTTT; CDR3aa: CASSPFTGGEGEKLFF
j_gene: TRBJ1-6; d_gene: TRBD1; v_gene: TRBV28; abundance: -; CDR3nt: TGTGCCAGCAGTTTACTCATAAGGACAGGGCCCAATTCACCCCTCCACTTT; CDR3aa: CASSLLIRTGPNSPLHF
j_gene: TRBJ2-7; d_gene: -; v_gene: TRBV6-5; abundance: -; CDR3nt: TGTGCCAGCAGAACCCGGGGGAGCTCCTACGAGCAGTACTTC; CDR3aa: CASRTRGSSYEQYF
j_gene: TRBJ1-3; d_gene: TRBD1; v_gene: TRBV6-5; abundance: -; CDR3nt: TGTGCCAGCAGTTACGACGGGACAGGGACTGGAAACACCATATATTTT; CDR3aa: CASSYDGTGTGNTIYF
j_gene: TRBJ1-5; d_gene: TRBD1; v_gene: TRBV30; abundance: -; CDR3nt: TGTGCCTGGTCCCGGACAGGGGGCTCACAGCCCCAGCATTTT; CDR3aa: CAWSRTGGSQPQHF
j_gene: TRBJ1-5; d_gene: -; v_gene: TRBV6-5; abundance: -; CDR3nt: TGTGCCACCTCGGGGGGCCTCAATCAGCCCCAGCATTTT; CDR3aa: CATSGGLNQPQHF
j_gene: TRBJ1-2; d_gene: TRBD1; v_gene: TRBV5-6; abundance: -; CDR3nt: TGTGCCAGCAGCGGACAGGGTGTCTTCGGCTACACCTTC; CDR3aa: CASSGQGVFGYTF